This T cell receptor (beta chain) was captured by sequencing in a study of blood T cell repertoires in COVID-19. Study as a whole: Sources were T cells, B-cell-depleted T cells, or PBMCs; the material itself was cDNA or gDNA.

Germline V gene sequence: CDR1 MGHDK, CDR2 SYGVNS. This CDR3 region has 15 residues. The V end was cut by 5 bases, the J end by 7 bases, with 17 bases between. Using immunoSEQ multiplex PCR, the repertoire was profiled, and TCRdb retains in-frame clones only, with some absent. The table lists over 120,000 clones, around four fifths of them singletons, with under 5.5% in the top ten. This receptor was obtained from a human donor in a cohort sampled during active COVID-19. The specimen was peripheral blood. The rearrangement links TRBV25-1 to TRBJ1-4; tentatively, D is TRBD1 (6 bases). The CDR3 loop is CASSSSGELAEKLFF. The CDR3 region has the DNA TGTGCCAGCAGTTCCTCAGGGGAATTGGCTGAAAAACTGTTTTTT.